The clone carrying this T cell receptor (beta chain) occurred many times. Its antigen is unidentified. This entry is derived from a study of human T cells and chemical hapten exposure. About the study: Mostly female, the patients presented with alopecia areata, totalis or universalis.

Original methodology: A per-sample median of 95,638 TCRs was observed, with counts ranging from about 20,000 to 690,600. TCRdb re-analysed the RACE reads in MiXCR, keeping a single row per CDR3 protein. What appears here as the V and J calls and clone size reflects TCRdb's work, not the paper's. The sample includes tens of thousands of distinct CDR3 sequences, around 15% of them seen just once. The V and J ends lost 5 bases and 5 bases, in that order; junction bases with no gene match: 6. Germline CDR1 and CDR2: MNHEY and SVGEGT. This CDR3 comprises 14 residues. Study-wide findings and caveats: Positively correlated with patch test score were the counts of PT1 expanded TCRs.

Time point of the sample: pre-sensitization, week 0. The treatment denotes: therapeutic diphenylcyclopropenone sensitization with weekly scalp DPC. Investigators collected blood before applying each patch test. Sample: whole blood, taken in connection with sensitization to the hapten diphenylcyclopropenone (DPC). The receptor was isolated from a woman between 50 and 59 years old with alopecia areata. Some clones in this sample may be carry-over from other donors' samples. The rearrangement joins TRBV6-2 or TRBV6-3 to TRBJ2-3; 8 nucleotides agree with TRBD1. CDR3 sequence: CASSRPRGQDTQYF. For the CDR3, the DNA is TGTGCCAGCAGTCGGCCCAGGGGGCAAGATACGCAGTATTTT.